This TCR beta chain was captured by sequencing in a study of blood T cells in healthy people across ages. Study-wide background: Capture by template switching was about one barcoded beta molecule per two T cells. Findings and limits, study-wide: Observed TCR beta diversity per million T cells went down as age went up. This fall followed a roughly linear course with age. The unsorted PBMCs prevented any conclusive comparison of naive versus antigen-experienced cells.

Primers used in a second PCR of roughly 7 to 11 cycles were a sample-barcoded 5' primer and a J-beta primer mix. MiXCR, applied by TCRdb to the 5' RACE reads, yields one record per CDR3 protein. Among roughly 720,000 distinct CDR3 sequences listed, 53% were seen once. Peripheral blood samples of 7.5 to 10 milliliters were drawn from each donor. This clonotype was counted once. The antigen is undetermined. Germline V lookup: CDR1 LNHNV, CDR2 YYDKDF (reference sequence). V was trimmed by 0 bases and J by 1 base, leaving 12 bases between them. The CDR3 has 17 amino acids. V usage is TRBV15 and J usage is TRBJ1-4, with D possibly matching TRBD1 (6 bases). This TCR was recovered from a man older than 75 in good health. Sequencing used blood. The CDR3 DNA follows: TGTGCCACCAGCAGAGATCCCCCACAGGGAACTAATGAAAAACTGTTTTTT. Its protein product is CATSRDPPQGTNEKLFF. The variable domain in full, with the rest retrieved from reference TRBV15 and TRBJ1-4, is DAMVIQNPRYQVTQFGKPVTLSCSQTLNHNVMYWYQQKSSQAPKLLFHYYDKDFNNEADTPDNFQSRRPNTSFCFLDIRSPGLGDTAMYLCATSRDPPQGTNEKLFFGSGTQLSVL.